This T cell receptor (beta chain) was recovered during a study of regulatory T cells in long-lasting Graves disease. Regarding time point: newly diagnosed GD, antithyroid drugs for less than 3 months. Researchers made the TCR library from RNA that was extracted from PBMCs. The CDR3 loop spans 15 amino acids. Germline V gene sequence: CDR1 MNHEY, CDR2 SMNVEV (reference sequence). The J segment lost 4 bases and the V segment lost 4 bases, leaving 8 bases of the junction unmatched. In this sample, this clonotype turned up many times. TCR beta libraries were built with iRepertoire HTBI primers and Arm-PCR of CDR3 regions. Each CDR3 protein is one row after TCRdb ran MiXCR on the multiplex PCR reads. The data contain some 450,000 distinct CDR3 sequences, about 17% of them seen just once; the ten biggest clones take up approximately 12%. A further study also used this sample, focusing on T cells in Graves' hyperthyroidism and ophthalmopathy.

This sequence originates from a woman aged 25 to 45 with Graves disease. The sample was peripheral blood mononuclear cells (PBMCs), taken at new diagnosis, from a patient treated with antithyroid drugs. The chain couples TRBV27 to TRBJ2-5, with TRBD1 matching over 8 bases. CDR3 region: CASSSWTGKGETQYF. The DNA for the CDR3 is TGTGCCAGCAGTTCCTGGACAGGGAAGGGAGAGACCCAGTACTTC.